The sequence of this T cell receptor (beta chain) was determined in a study of response to subunit inactivated influenza vaccine. Study-wide findings and caveats: There was a suggestion from the authors that each seasonal influenza vaccination recruits few new T cells.

TCRdb passed the RT-PCR reads through MiXCR, listing each CDR3 protein once. This sample yields about 240,000 distinct CDR3 sequences, of which about 12% are seen a single time; about 7.8% belongs to the top ten. This clonotype was observed at least ten times. As yet, its antigen is unknown. The ends were cut back, 0 bases at V and 3 bases at J, with 15 bases in the middle. This CDR3 spans 16 amino acids. Germline CDR1 reads MNHEY; CDR2 reads SMNVEV (reference sequence). The TCR was taken from a man aged 45-60 years who received an inactivated influenza vaccine. This chain uses TRBV27 with TRBJ2-7; D perhaps matches TRBD1 (5 bases). The source was non-naive T cells sorted from PBMCs, collected around two weeks before vaccination. The CDR3 sequence is CASSLSIPQRGYEQYF. CDR3 nucleotides: TGTGCCAGCAGTTTATCTATCCCTCAAAGGGGCTACGAGCAGTACTTC.